These T cell receptor beta chains were read from a single sample in a study of T cells after posttransplantation cyclophosphamide. Some clones are missing from TCRdb's copy, which holds only in-frame ones; the method was immunoSEQ multiplex PCR. In the table there are tens of thousands of clones, about 91% of which are singletons. The sequencing input was PBMCs. These receptors were obtained from a woman aged 50 to 60 in good health and a related stem cell transplant donor. Each CDR3 is given with its conserved first and last residue. D genes are given only for firm matches. Only part of the rows carry a size: once, few, many, or a class if the clone is expanded.

j_call: TRBJ1-2; d_call: -; v_call: TRBV28; clone_size: -; cdr3_nt: TGTGCCAGCACCCACCGGACAAACTATGGCTACACCTTC; cdr3_aa: CASTHRTNYGYTF
j_call: TRBJ1-2; d_call: -; v_call: TRBV2; clone_size: -; cdr3_nt: TGTGCCAGCAGTGCGATCAGGGCTAACTATGGCTACACCTTC; cdr3_aa: CASSAIRANYGYTF
j_call: TRBJ2-1; d_call: TRBD2; v_call: TRBV27; clone_size: -; cdr3_nt: TGTGCCAGCAGTGTGGGGACTAGCGGGAGGGCTGGAGAGCAGTTCTTC; cdr3_aa: CASSVGTSGRAGEQFF
j_call: TRBJ1-2; d_call: -; v_call: TRBV7-9; clone_size: -; cdr3_nt: TGTGCCAGCAGCTTTGAGACAGCTCGAGCTAACTATGGCTACACCTTC; cdr3_aa: CASSFETARANYGYTF
j_call: TRBJ2-7; d_call: TRBD1; v_call: TRBV28; clone_size: -; cdr3_nt: TGTGCCAGCAGACCCTGGGACAGGGAGACGTACGAGCAGTACTTC; cdr3_aa: CASRPWDRETYEQYF
j_call: TRBJ2-2; d_call: TRBD2; v_call: TRBV5-4; clone_size: -; cdr3_nt: TGTGCCAGCAGCTCCCAGCGGGGGGAGAACACCGGGGAGCTGTTTTTT; cdr3_aa: CASSSQRGENTGELFF
j_call: TRBJ1-4; d_call: -; v_call: TRBV5-6; clone_size: once; cdr3_nt: TGTGCCAGCAGCCTACTCAGGGGCGGAAAACTGTTTTTT; cdr3_aa: CASSLLRGGKLFF
j_call: TRBJ2-3; d_call: TRBD2; v_call: TRBV27; clone_size: -; cdr3_nt: TGTGCCAGCATGCGGCTTGTTAGCGGGACTAGCACAGATACGCAGTATTTT; cdr3_aa: CASMRLVSGTSTDTQYF
j_call: TRBJ1-2; d_call: -; v_call: TRBV15; clone_size: -; cdr3_nt: TGTGCCACCAGCAGAACTTTGAGGAGAGAGGGAAACGAAGGGGGCTACACCTTC; cdr3_aa: CATSRTLRREGNEGGYTF
j_call: TRBJ1-5; d_call: TRBD1; v_call: TRBV7-9; clone_size: -; cdr3_nt: TGTGCCAGCAGCTTAGCCACAGGGGGCCAGCCCCAGCATTTT; cdr3_aa: CASSLATGGQPQHF
j_call: TRBJ1-1; d_call: TRBD1; v_call: TRBV7-8; clone_size: -; cdr3_nt: TGTGCCAGCAGCTTAGAGACAGGGGTTTTGTCAGGCACTGAAGCTTTCTTT; cdr3_aa: CASSLETGVLSGTEAFF
j_call: TRBJ2-5; d_call: -; v_call: TRBV2; clone_size: -; cdr3_nt: TGTGCCAGCAGCCGCCTCGTTGGGTCAGGGGAGACCCAGTACTTC; cdr3_aa: CASSRLVGSGETQYF
j_call: TRBJ2-7; d_call: -; v_call: TRBV10-3; clone_size: -; cdr3_nt: TGTGCCATCAGTGAGCCGAGGACAGAGCAAGGCGAGCAGTACTTC; cdr3_aa: CAISEPRTEQGEQYF
j_call: TRBJ2-7; d_call: TRBD2; v_call: TRBV7-2; clone_size: -; cdr3_nt: TGTGCCAGCAGCGTCGGACTAGCGGGAGTCAACGAGCAGTACTTC; cdr3_aa: CASSVGLAGVNEQYF
j_call: TRBJ1-1; d_call: -; v_call: TRBV18; clone_size: -; cdr3_nt: TGTGCCAGCTCACCACGGGGGGAGTACACTACTGAAGCTTTCTTT; cdr3_aa: CASSPRGEYTTEAFF
j_call: TRBJ1-1; d_call: -; v_call: TRBV30; clone_size: -; cdr3_nt: TGTGCCTGGTGCAGGGCTCTGAACACTGAAGCTTTCTTT; cdr3_aa: CAWCRALNTEAFF
j_call: TRBJ1-2; d_call: TRBD1; v_call: TRBV19; clone_size: -; cdr3_nt: TGTGCCTCCGGAGGGCAGGGGGCTTATGGCTACACCTTC; cdr3_aa: CASGGQGAYGYTF
j_call: TRBJ2-1; d_call: TRBD1; v_call: TRBV7-9; clone_size: -; cdr3_nt: TGTGCCAGCAGCTTAACAGGGGGCTATGAGCAGTTCTTC; cdr3_aa: CASSLTGGYEQFF
j_call: TRBJ2-7; d_call: -; v_call: TRBV6-5; clone_size: -; cdr3_nt: TGTGCCAGCAGTTACACCGGGAGAGCCTACGAGCAGTACTTC; cdr3_aa: CASSYTGRAYEQYF
j_call: TRBJ2-7; d_call: TRBD2; v_call: TRBV4-1; clone_size: -; cdr3_nt: TGCGCCAGCAGCCAAGCCAGCGGGGTCCCTAACGAGCAGTACTTC; cdr3_aa: CASSQASGVPNEQYF
j_call: TRBJ2-6; d_call: TRBD1; v_call: TRBV4-1; clone_size: -; cdr3_nt: TGCGCCAGCAGCCAACAACAGGGGGCTGGGGCCAACGTCCTGACTTTC; cdr3_aa: CASSQQQGAGANVLTF
j_call: TRBJ2-7; d_call: TRBD1; v_call: TRBV27; clone_size: -; cdr3_nt: TGTGCCAGCAGTTTATCGTTAGGACAGGGAAGCTACGAGCAGTACTTC; cdr3_aa: CASSLSLGQGSYEQYF
j_call: TRBJ2-7; d_call: TRBD2; v_call: TRBV5-6; clone_size: -; cdr3_nt: TGTGCCAGCAGACTAGCGGGAGGACACTACGAGCAGTACTTC; cdr3_aa: CASRLAGGHYEQYF
j_call: TRBJ2-1; d_call: TRBD1; v_call: TRBV5-1; clone_size: -; cdr3_nt: TGCGCCAGCAGCCGTTCTTTGTTCCCGGGACAGAGAACCGGATACAATGAGCAGTTCTTC; cdr3_aa: CASSRSLFPGQRTGYNEQFF
j_call: TRBJ2-3; d_call: TRBD2; v_call: TRBV6-4; clone_size: -; cdr3_nt: TGTGCCAGCAGGATGACTAGCGGTGGCACAGATACGCAGTATTTT; cdr3_aa: CASRMTSGGTDTQYF
j_call: TRBJ2-7; d_call: TRBD2; v_call: TRBV18; clone_size: -; cdr3_nt: TGTGCCAGCTCATCTAGCGGGGATAACTACGAGCAGTACTTC; cdr3_aa: CASSSSGDNYEQYF
j_call: TRBJ2-1; d_call: -; v_call: TRBV19; clone_size: -; cdr3_nt: TGTGCCAGTAGTATTCCGGGGGTAGGTGAGCAGTTCTTC; cdr3_aa: CASSIPGVGEQFF
j_call: TRBJ1-3; d_call: -; v_call: TRBV6-5; clone_size: -; cdr3_nt: TGTGCCAGCAGCCGTCAGGGCTCTGGAAACACCATATATTTT; cdr3_aa: CASSRQGSGNTIYF
j_call: TRBJ2-2; d_call: TRBD2; v_call: TRBV7-8; clone_size: -; cdr3_nt: TGTGCCAGCAGCCCTCGACTAGCGGGGAACACCGGGGAGCTGTTTTTT; cdr3_aa: CASSPRLAGNTGELFF
j_call: TRBJ1-3; d_call: -; v_call: TRBV11-3; clone_size: -; cdr3_nt: TGTGCCAGCAGCCTAGCGGGCTCTGGAAACACCATATATTTT; cdr3_aa: CASSLAGSGNTIYF
j_call: TRBJ1-2; d_call: -; v_call: TRBV5-4; clone_size: -; cdr3_nt: TGTGCCAGCAGCTCCCAGACGACTCCCGGTGGTTATGGCTACACCTTC; cdr3_aa: CASSSQTTPGGYGYTF
j_call: TRBJ2-5; d_call: -; v_call: TRBV30; clone_size: once; cdr3_nt: TGTGCCTGGCATACAGGGCGAGAGACCCAGTACTTC; cdr3_aa: CAWHTGRETQYF
j_call: TRBJ2-1; d_call: TRBD1; v_call: TRBV28; clone_size: once; cdr3_nt: TGTGCCAGCAGTTTACCGGACAGGGGACCGCACAATGAGCAGTTCTTC; cdr3_aa: CASSLPDRGPHNEQFF
j_call: TRBJ1-3; d_call: TRBD1; v_call: TRBV7-2; clone_size: -; cdr3_nt: TGTGCCAGCAGCTTAGGGTGGACAGGAGAAGACTCTGGAAACACCATATATTTT; cdr3_aa: CASSLGWTGEDSGNTIYF
j_call: TRBJ1-1; d_call: TRBD1; v_call: TRBV5-6; clone_size: -; cdr3_nt: TGTGCCAGCAGCTTCGGGACAGGGGGCGAACAAACTGAAGCTTTCTTT; cdr3_aa: CASSFGTGGEQTEAFF
j_call: TRBJ2-1; d_call: -; v_call: TRBV5-6; clone_size: -; cdr3_nt: TGTGCCAGCAGCTTGGACTATACCCCCAATGAGCAGTTCTTC; cdr3_aa: CASSLDYTPNEQFF
j_call: TRBJ1-5; d_call: -; v_call: TRBV6-1; clone_size: -; cdr3_nt: TGTGCCAGCATTTCCACATATAGCAATCAGCCCCAGCATTTT; cdr3_aa: CASISTYSNQPQHF
j_call: TRBJ2-7; d_call: -; v_call: TRBV10-3; clone_size: -; cdr3_nt: TGTGCCATCAGTGATGCGGAATTCTCCTACGAGCAGTACTTC; cdr3_aa: CAISDAEFSYEQYF
j_call: TRBJ1-6; d_call: -; v_call: TRBV6-1; clone_size: -; cdr3_nt: TGTGCCATAGGTCTTGGGGGAGGGTATAATTCACCCCTCCACTTT; cdr3_aa: CAIGLGGGYNSPLHF
j_call: TRBJ2-1; d_call: -; v_call: TRBV11-1; clone_size: once; cdr3_nt: TGTGCCAGCAGCCTCGGGAGCCGGCAGTTCTTC; cdr3_aa: CASSLGSRQFF
j_call: TRBJ2-3; d_call: TRBD1; v_call: TRBV7-6; clone_size: -; cdr3_nt: TGTGCCAGCAGCTTCATGACAGGGACGGATACGCAGTATTTT; cdr3_aa: CASSFMTGTDTQYF